This T cell receptor beta chain was identified during a study of blood T cell repertoires in COVID-19. Study-level information: The samples span acute and convalescent COVID-19 from the United States, Italy and Spain. PBMCs, B-cell-depleted T cells, or T cells were the source of the cDNA or gDNA that made up the material.

The length of the CDR3 is 13 residues. V lost 3 bases and J lost 6; bases outside the gene matches: 5. Germline-derived CDR1 and CDR2 are SSHAT and FNYEAQ (reference sequence). In the source study's methods: Nucleated cell number was recorded as an estimate derived from reference gene primer amplification. Sequencing was performed with immunoSEQ multiplex PCR; in TCRdb, only in-frame clones are kept and a portion is missing. V and J calls and clone size come straight from that table; D and trimming were deduced from the DNA. This table holds around 81,000 clones, 88% found once. The TCR comes from a man between 65 and 85 years old with acute or convalescent COVID-19. The sequencing sample was made of peripheral blood. The chain uses TRBV7-7 and TRBJ2-7, with 7 bases that match TRBD1. CDR3 residues: CASSFDRVSEQYF. CDR3 nucleotide sequence: TGTGCCAGCAGCTTCGACAGGGTCTCCGAGCAGTACTTC. Using reference TRBV7-7 and TRBJ2-7 for the parts outside the CDR3, the full variable domain is GAGVSQSPRYKVTKRGQDVTLRCDPISSHATLYWYQQALGQGPEFLTYFNYEAQPDKSGLPSDRFSAERPEGSISTLTIQRTEQRDSAMYRCASSFDRVSEQYFGPGTRLTVT.